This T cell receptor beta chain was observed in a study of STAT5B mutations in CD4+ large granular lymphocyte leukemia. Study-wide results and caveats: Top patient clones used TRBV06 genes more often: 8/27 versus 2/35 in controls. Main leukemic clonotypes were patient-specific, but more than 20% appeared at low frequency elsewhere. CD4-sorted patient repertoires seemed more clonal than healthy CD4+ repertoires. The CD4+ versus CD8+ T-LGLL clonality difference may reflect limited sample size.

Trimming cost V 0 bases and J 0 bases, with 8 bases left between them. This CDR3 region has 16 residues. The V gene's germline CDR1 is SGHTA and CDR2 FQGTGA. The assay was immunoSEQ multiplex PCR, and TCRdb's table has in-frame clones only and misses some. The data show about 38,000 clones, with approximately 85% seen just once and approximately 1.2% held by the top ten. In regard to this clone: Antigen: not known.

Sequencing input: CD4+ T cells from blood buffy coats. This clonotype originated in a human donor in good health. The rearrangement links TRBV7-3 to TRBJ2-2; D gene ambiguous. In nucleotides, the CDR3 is TGTGCCAGCAGCTTAACGGTTACCGCGAACACCGGGGAGCTGTTTTTT. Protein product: CASSLTVTANTGELFF.